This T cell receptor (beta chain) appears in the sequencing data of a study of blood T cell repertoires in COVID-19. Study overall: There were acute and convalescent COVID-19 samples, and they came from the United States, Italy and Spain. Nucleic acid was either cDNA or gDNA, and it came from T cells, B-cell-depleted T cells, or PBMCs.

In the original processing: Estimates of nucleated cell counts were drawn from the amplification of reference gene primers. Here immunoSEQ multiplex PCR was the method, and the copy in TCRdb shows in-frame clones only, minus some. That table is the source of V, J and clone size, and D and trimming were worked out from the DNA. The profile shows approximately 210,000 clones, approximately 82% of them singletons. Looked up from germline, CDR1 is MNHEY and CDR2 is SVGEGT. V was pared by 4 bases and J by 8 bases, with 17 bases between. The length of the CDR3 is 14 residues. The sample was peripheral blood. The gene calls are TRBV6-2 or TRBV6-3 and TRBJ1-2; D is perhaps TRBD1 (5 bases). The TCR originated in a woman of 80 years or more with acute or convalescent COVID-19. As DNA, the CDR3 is TGTGCCAGCAGTTTCTCCGAAGGGGCTGAAGGCTACACCTTC. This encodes CASSFSEGAEGYTF.